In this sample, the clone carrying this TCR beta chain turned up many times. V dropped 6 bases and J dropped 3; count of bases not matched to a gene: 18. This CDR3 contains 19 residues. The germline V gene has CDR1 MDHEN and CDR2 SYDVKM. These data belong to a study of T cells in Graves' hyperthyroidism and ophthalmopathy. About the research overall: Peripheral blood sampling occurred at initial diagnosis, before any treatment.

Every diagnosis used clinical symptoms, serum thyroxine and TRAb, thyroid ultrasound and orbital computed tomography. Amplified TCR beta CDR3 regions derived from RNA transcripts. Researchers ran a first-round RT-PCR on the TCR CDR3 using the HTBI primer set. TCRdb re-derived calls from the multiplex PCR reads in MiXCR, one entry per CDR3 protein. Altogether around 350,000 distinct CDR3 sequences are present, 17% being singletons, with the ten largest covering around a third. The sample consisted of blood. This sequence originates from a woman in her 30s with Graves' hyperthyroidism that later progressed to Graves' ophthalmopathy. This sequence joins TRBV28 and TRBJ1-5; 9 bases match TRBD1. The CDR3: CASRTIQNNRGRINQPQHF. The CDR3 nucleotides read TGTGCCAGCAGAACTATACAGAACAACAGGGGGCGGATCAATCAGCCCCAGCATTTT.